These 15 T cell receptor beta chains share one sample of origin, sequenced in a study of T cell repertoires in cytomegalovirus infection. TCRdb re-called the reads with MiXCR, one entry per CDR3 protein. The sample records about 260,000 distinct CDR3 sequences, roughly an eighth being singletons. Sequencing input: PBMCs. These receptors were obtained from a human donor in good health (CMV status not recorded). Some clones in this sample may be carry-over from other donors' samples.

In this sample, this clonotype turned up a few times. The chain employs TRBV28 and TRBJ1-5; 7 bases are a match to TRBD1. CDR1 and CDR2 (germline): MDHEN, SYDVKM. V shed 5 bases and J 5 bases; nucleotides not matched to a gene: 3. This CDR3 has 13 amino acids. The CDR3 protein is CASSTGVDQPQHF. Here the CDR3 DNA reads TGTGCCAGCAGTACAGGGGTTGATCAGCCCCAGCATTTT.

This clonotype was observed at least ten times. This chain links TRBV27 with TRBJ1-6; TRBD1 is a possible D gene (6 bases). The CDR3 spans 17 residues. Per germline, CDR1 MNHEY and CDR2 SMNVEV (reference sequence). V was clipped by 5 bases and J by 7 bases, with 21 bases between them. The CDR3 coding sequence is TGTGCCAGCAGTACTCATCAACAGGGTACCAGAAATTCACCCCTCCACTTT. This codes for CASSTHQQGTRNSPLHF.

The CDR3 DNA follows: TGTGCCAGCAGTTTGCAAGGTTCGGGGGCTTTCTTT. Translating gives CASSLQGSGAFF. The gene calls are TRBV28 and TRBJ1-1; D remains unclear. This CDR3 contains 12 residues. V was cut by 3 bases and J by 11 bases, with 13 bases left in between. Germline loops: CDR1 MDHEN, CDR2 SYDVKM.

J is TRBJ2-5 and V is TRBV20-1; TRBD2 agrees at 7 bases. The V and J ends lost 0 bases and 1 base, in that order; junction bases with no gene match: 8. Germline CDR1 reads DFQATT; CDR2 reads SNEGSKA (reference sequence). The CDR3 sequence is 16 residues long. The CDR3 sequence: CSARDRRGSFQETQYF. The DNA for the CDR3 is TGCAGTGCTAGAGATAGGCGCGGGAGCTTCCAAGAGACCCAGTACTTC.

This clonotype has just a few counts. The V call is TRBV20-1, the J call TRBJ2-7; weak D call: TRBD1 (5 bases). The V end was cut by 5 bases, the J end by 6 bases, with 14 bases between. The CDR3 runs 12 residues. CDR1 is DFQATT and CDR2 is SNEGSKA in the germline V gene (reference sequence). Here the CDR3 DNA reads TGCAGTGCTTTCGTAGGGGAAAGCGAGCAGTACTTC. It encodes CSAFVGESEQYF.

This clonotype was recorded at least ten times. The rearrangement uses TRBV28 and TRBJ2-7; perhaps D is TRBD1 or TRBD2 (5 bases each). The CDR3 sequence is 14 residues long. The germline V gene encodes CDR1 MDHEN and CDR2 SYDVKM. V lost 2 bases and J 2 bases, leaving 10 bases between the germline ends. CDR3: CASSLGDRTYEQYF. CDR3 sequence (DNA): TGTGCCAGCAGTTTAGGGGACCGGACCTACGAGCAGTACTTC.

The J gene is TRBJ1-6, the V gene TRBV18; no firm D call. V lost 2 bases and J 0 bases, leaving 11 bases between the germline ends. This CDR3 contains 17 residues. Per germline, CDR1 KGHSH and CDR2 LQKENI. This chain's CDR3 is CASSPEATSSYNSPLHF. CDR3 DNA: TGTGCCAGCTCACCAGAGGCCACCAGCTCCTATAATTCACCCCTCCACTTT.

The chain combines TRBV10-3 with TRBJ1-5; D not certain. The CDR3 totals 15 residues. Trimming pared 3 bases from V and 3 bases from J, leaving 12 bases between. CDR1 is ENHRY and CDR2 is SYGVKD in the germline V gene. The CDR3 DNA sequence: TGTGCCATCAGTGAAGGGCAAGGCTTCAATCAGCCCCAGCATTTT. This encodes CAISEGQGFNQPQHF.

The chain recombines TRBV18 with TRBJ2-7; D uncertain. The germline CDR1 and CDR2 sequences are KGHSH and LQKENI. The CDR3 is 14 amino acids. Trimming pared 2 bases from V and 0 bases from J, leaving 8 bases between. CDR3 loop: CASSPFLLSYEQYF. The CDR3 coding sequence is TGTGCCAGCTCACCATTTCTCCTCTCCTACGAGCAGTACTTC.

There are a few counts of this clonotype. The chain combines TRBV7-9 with TRBJ1-4; D gene unclear. CDR3 length: 15 amino acids. Germline V gene lookup returns CDR1 SEHNR and CDR2 FQNEAQ (reference sequence). Between the trimmed V and J ends, which lost 5 bases and 3 bases, there was a span of 13 bases. The CDR3 reads CASSIWTEPNEKLFF. Here the CDR3 DNA reads TGTGCCAGCAGCATTTGGACGGAACCTAATGAAAAACTGTTTTTT.

The chain employs TRBV5-6 and TRBJ2-7; tentative D call: TRBD1 (5 bases). Germline CDR1 reads SGHDT; CDR2 reads YYEEEE. This CDR3 is 13 amino acids long. Between the trimmed V and J ends, which lost 1 base and 6 bases, there was a span of 11 bases. The CDR3 DNA is TGTGCCAGCAGCTTGCGAGGCAGGGTCGAGCAGTACTTC. Its protein is CASSLRGRVEQYF.

The J gene is TRBJ2-3, the V gene TRBV20-1, with D possibly called TRBD1 or TRBD2 (5 bases each). The CDR3 extends over 15 amino acids. Trimming shortened V by 1 base and J by 7 bases, and 18 bases separated the two germline ends. Germline CDR1 is DFQATT and CDR2 is SNEGSKA (reference sequence). CDR3 protein: CSARGSRDEGNTQYF. As DNA, the CDR3 is TGCAGTGCTAGAGGGAGTCGGGACGAAGGAAATACGCAGTATTTT.

This clonotype showed up many times. V and J are TRBV28 and TRBJ1-5; D is ambiguous. The CDR3 contains 14 residues. CDR1 and CDR2 from the germline V gene are MDHEN and SYDVKM. With 3 bases removed from V and 0 bases from J, the gap between germline ends came to 6 bases. CDR3 protein: CASSLIFSNQPQHF. The CDR3 DNA reads TGTGCCAGCAGTTTGATCTTTAGCAATCAGCCCCAGCATTTT.

This clonotype has more than one count but fewer than ten. The chain links TRBV20-1 to TRBJ1-1; D remains ambiguous. The V and J ends lost 5 bases and 7 bases respectively, with 17 bases between them. CDR1 is DFQATT and CDR2 is SNEGSKA in the germline V gene (reference sequence). This CDR3 contains 13 residues. CDR3 loop: CSAGKNLGFEAFF. The DNA for the CDR3 is TGCAGTGCTGGAAAAAATCTGGGGTTTGAAGCTTTCTTT.

This clonotype was seen a handful of times. The V call is TRBV19, the J call TRBJ1-5, with TRBD1 as a possible D gene (6 bases). The germline CDR1 and CDR2 sequences are LNHDA and SQIVND (reference sequence). This CDR3 spans 16 amino acids. V was clipped by 3 bases and J by 0 bases, with 12 bases between them. The CDR3 DNA reads as TGTGCCAGTAGTATCCCAGGAGGGGGTAGCAATCAGCCCCAGCATTTT. Translated, it gives CASSIPGGGSNQPQHF.